This entry lists 28 T cell receptor beta chains sequenced from one sample in a study of T cell responses to AZD1222 COVID-19 vaccine. Profiling relied on immunoSEQ multiplex PCR, and the TCRdb table lists in-frame clones only, not all of them. The sample records some 170,000 clones, roughly 92% being singletons. The source material was peripheral blood, sampled on day 0 of AZD1222 vaccination. These receptors originate from an adult in good health.

The chain carries TRBV21-1 and TRBJ1-3. TRBV21-1 represents a pseudogene. CDR3 size: 19 residues. The CDR3 DNA sequence: TGTGCCAGCAGCAAAGTTCAAGGAGGACCTCTGAGCTCTGGAAACACCATATATTTT. Translation: CASSKVQGGPLSSGNTIYF.

This rearrangement joins TRBV7-9 to TRBJ2-7, with 8 positions matching TRBD1. Germline V gene data show CDR1 as SEHNR and CDR2 as FQNEAQ (reference sequence). The CDR3 totals 15 residues. V trimming: 5 bases; J trimming: 2 bases; junction bases outside the gene matches: 8. CDR3 amino acids: CASSPRTGKPYEQYF. The CDR3 DNA sequence: TGTGCCAGCAGCCCCCGGACAGGGAAACCCTACGAGCAGTACTTC.

This clone appeared once. The gene calls are TRBV19 and TRBJ1-2, with D hard to call. Germline CDR1 reads LNHDA; CDR2 reads SQIVND (reference sequence). The ends were cut back, 4 bases at V and 4 bases at J, with 7 bases in the middle. This CDR3 contains 12 residues. CDR3 amino acids: CASSSNLYGYTF. DNA of the CDR3: TGTGCCAGTAGTAGCAACCTCTATGGCTACACCTTC.

Comments on this clone: Other DNA sequences of this sample code for an identical CDR3. The DNA of the CDR3 is TGTGCCAGCAGCTTAGGGTCCACAGATACGCAGTATTTT. Protein sequence: CASSLGSTDTQYF. The chain joins TRBV7-9 to TRBJ2-3; D gene unclear. The ends were cut back, 1 base at V and 2 bases at J, with 4 bases in the middle. CDR1 is SEHNR and CDR2 is FQNEAQ in the germline V gene (reference sequence). The CDR3 is 13 amino acids.

The V call is TRBV27, the J call TRBJ1-5; TRBD1 aligns across 9 bases. Unmatched junction bases numbered 6, after V lost 10 bases and J lost 5 bases. Germline V lookup: CDR1 MNHEY, CDR2 SMNVEV (reference sequence). The CDR3 length is 13 residues. The CDR3 DNA reads as TGTGCCACCGGGACAGGGAGGGATCAGCCCCAGCATTTT. Encoded protein: CATGTGRDQPQHF.

The V call is TRBV10-3, the J call TRBJ2-7, with a tentative D call TRBD2 (5 bases). The V and J ends lost 5 bases and 3 bases respectively, with 11 bases between them. The CDR3 length is 13 residues. CDR1 and CDR2 from the germline V gene are ENHRY and SYGVKD. The CDR3: CAISSGLDYEQYF. In DNA, the CDR3 is TGTGCCATCAGTAGTGGACTCGACTACGAGCAGTACTTC.

The CDR3 loop is CSARRGNEQYF. The CDR3 DNA follows: TGCAGTGCTAGAAGGGGCAACGAGCAGTACTTC. The chain recombines TRBV20-1 with TRBJ2-7; TRBD1 is a possible D gene (5 bases). CDR1 and CDR2 (germline): DFQATT, SNEGSKA (reference sequence). The V and J ends lost 2 bases and 5 bases respectively, with 7 bases between them. The CDR3 runs to 11 residues.

This chain connects TRBV29-1 to TRBJ2-2; TRBD2 aligns across 7 bases. This CDR3 is built from 17 residues. With 1 base clipped from V and 0 bases from J, the junction kept 8 bases outside the gene matches. Per the germline V gene, CDR1 is SQVTM and CDR2 is ANQGSEA. CDR3: CSVEVLGAGSNTGELFF. CDR3 nucleotide sequence: TGCAGCGTTGAAGTACTTGGAGCGGGGTCGAACACCGGGGAGCTGTTTTTT.

The V gene is TRBV7-9, the J gene TRBJ1-1; a possible D gene is TRBD1 (5 bases). CDR1 is SEHNR, CDR2 FQNEAQ, per germline (reference sequence). The V gene lost 0 bases and the J gene lost 6 bases, with 14 bases spanning the gap. CDR3 size: 15 residues. The CDR3 region is CASSLAAAGDAEAFF. The CDR3 bases are TGTGCCAGCAGCTTAGCGGCAGCCGGGGACGCTGAAGCTTTCTTT. The variable domain in full, with the rest retrieved from reference TRBV7-9 and TRBJ1-1, is DTGVSQNPRHKITKRGQNVTFRCDPISEHNRLYWYRQTLGQGPEFLTYFQNEAQLEKSRLLSDRFSAERPKGSFSTLEIQRTEQGDSAMYLCASSLAAAGDAEAFFGQGTRLTVV.

The V and J genes are TRBV6-4 and TRBJ2-1; D remains unclear. The germline V gene has CDR1 MRHNA and CDR2 SNTAGT. The V and J ends lost 0 bases and 2 bases respectively, with 8 bases between them. The CDR3 loop spans 15 amino acids. The CDR3 sequence: CASSDSAVTYNEQFF. The DNA for the CDR3 is TGTGCCAGCAGTGACTCCGCGGTTACCTACAATGAGCAGTTCTTC.

V usage is TRBV5-5 and J usage is TRBJ1-1, with unresolved D. The CDR3 is 11 amino acids. Germline CDR1 reads SGHKS; CDR2 reads YYEKEE (reference sequence). Trimming took 4 bases from V and 0 from J, leaving 1 base between them. CDR3 nucleotides: TGTGCCAGCAGCCTGAACACTGAAGCTTTCTTT. Its protein product is CASSLNTEAFF.

The rearrangement joins TRBV7-6 to TRBJ2-7; 11 bases are shared with TRBD2. CDR1 and CDR2 from the germline V gene are SGHVS and FNYEAQ. The V segment lost 4 bases and the J segment 8 bases; nucleotides outside the gene matches: 19. The CDR3 sequence is 18 residues long. CDR3 in DNA: TGTGCCAGCAGCTCCGTAGGGACGCTAGCGGGAGGCTCTCTCCAGCAGTACTTC. Amino acid sequence: CASSSVGTLAGGSLQQYF.

This clone was observed a single time. CDR3 protein: CASSLGRGNTIYF. The CDR3 DNA follows: TGTGCCAGCAGTTTAGGGAGAGGAAACACCATATATTTT. The V gene is TRBV27, the J gene TRBJ1-3, with D hard to call. From germline, CDR1 is MNHEY and CDR2 SMNVEV (reference sequence). The V end was cut by 2 bases, the J end by 4 bases, with 6 bases between. The CDR3 totals 13 residues.

This clone was recorded a few times. J is TRBJ2-1 and V is TRBV5-4; D gene unclear. The germline CDR1 and CDR2 sequences are SGHNT and YYREEE (reference sequence). Trimming stripped 3 bases from V and 10 bases from J, with 14 bases between. The length of the CDR3 is 13 residues. Written as DNA, the CDR3 is TGTGCCAGCAGCTCGTCCAATTCCCCAGAGCAGTTCTTC. Amino acids: CASSSSNSPEQFF.

The chain uses TRBV16 and TRBJ1-5; weak D call: TRBD1 (5 bases). The CDR3 extends over 15 amino acids. V lost 0 bases and J 2 bases, leaving 8 bases between the germline ends. Germline values: CDR1 KGHSY, CDR2 FQNENV. The CDR3 region has the DNA TGTGCCAGCAGCCAATCGGGGGGGGGCAATCAGCCCCAGCATTTT. Its protein is CASSQSGGGNQPQHF.

The chain recombines TRBV18 with TRBJ2-5; D gene unclear. The germline V gene encodes CDR1 KGHSH and CDR2 LQKENI. The CDR3 covers 15 residues. Trimming removed 2 bases from V and 0 bases from J, with 10 bases in between. Here the CDR3 DNA reads TGTGCCAGCTCACCATTCTGGACGAACCAAGAGACCCAGTACTTC. Protein product: CASSPFWTNQETQYF.

The genes are TRBV11-2 and TRBJ2-5; D gene ambiguous. Germline CDR1 reads SGHAT; CDR2 reads FQNNGV. Trimming left V 5 bases short and J 4 bases short, with 11 bases between. The CDR3 length is 13 residues. The DNA for the CDR3 is TGTGCCAGCAGCCCCCGGACGATAGAGACCCAGTACTTC. Encoded protein: CASSPRTIETQYF.

This chain uses TRBV20-1 with TRBJ1-2; D not resolved. Germline V gene data show CDR1 as DFQATT and CDR2 as SNEGSKA (reference sequence). V lost 7 bases to trimming and J lost 7 bases, with 7 bases between them. The CDR3 has 9 amino acids. CDR3 amino acids: CSVSPGYTF. The CDR3 DNA follows: TGCAGTGTGAGCCCTGGCTACACCTTC.

CDR3 sequence (DNA): TGTGCCAGCAGCTTAGTGGGACTAGCGGCCTACGAGCAGTACTTC. This encodes CASSLVGLAAYEQYF. The chain joins TRBV7-8 to TRBJ2-7, with 11 bases lining up with TRBD2. The germline V gene encodes CDR1 SGHVS and CDR2 FQNEAQ. The CDR3 has 15 residues. V trimming: 1 base; J trimming: 2 bases; junction bases outside the gene matches: 1.

This chain links TRBV19 with TRBJ1-2; TRBD1 aligns across 7 bases. The CDR3 loop spans 16 amino acids. After removal of 6 bases from V and 4 bases from J, the junction contained 14 bases not matched to a gene. In germline, CDR1 is LNHDA, CDR2 SQIVND (reference sequence). The chain's CDR3 is CASSLSSGGGVYGYTF. The CDR3 DNA reads TGTGCCAGTAGCCTGTCCTCAGGGGGAGGTGTCTATGGCTACACCTTC.

J is TRBJ1-2 and V is TRBV5-4; D ambiguous. The CDR3 has 13 amino acids. Deletions cut 4 bases from V and 6 bases from J, with 13 bases between. Germline values: CDR1 SGHNT, CDR2 YYREEE (reference sequence). CDR3 coding DNA: TGTGCCAGCAGCCGAGGAGTTATAGATGGCTACACCTTC. Amino acid sequence: CASSRGVIDGYTF.

This clone was counted once. The chain employs TRBV6-4 and TRBJ2-1; D is unclear. Germline V lookup: CDR1 MRHNA, CDR2 SNTAGT. The CDR3 consists of 15 residues. V gave up 4 bases and J gave up 4 bases, with 14 bases separating them. Here the CDR3 reads CASSARLESYNEQFF. The CDR3 bases are TGTGCCAGCAGTGCTCGACTTGAGAGTTACAATGAGCAGTTCTTC.

The rearrangement links TRBV11-1 to TRBJ2-1, with D possibly matching TRBD2 (6 bases). V was shortened by 1 base and J by 7 bases, with 14 bases between the two germline ends. Germline V gene sequence: CDR1 SGHAT, CDR2 FQDESV (reference sequence). The CDR3 length is 15 residues. The chain's CDR3 is CASSLVSGEWNEQFF. The DNA of the CDR3 is TGTGCCAGCAGCTTAGTCTCGGGGGAGTGGAATGAGCAGTTCTTC.

J is TRBJ1-1 and V is TRBV23-1; 11 bases are shared with TRBD1. TRBV23-1 is an open reading frame, and its role is uncertain. This CDR3 is built from 19 residues. The V gene end was trimmed by 4 bases and the J gene end by 2 bases; junction bases not matched to a gene: 15. CDR3 in DNA: TGCGCCAGCAGTCCCCGGACAGGGGGCCAGTGGGAGGAAAACACTGAAGCTTTCTTT. Protein: CASSPRTGGQWEENTEAFF.

This chain links TRBV6-5 with TRBJ2-2, with D hard to call. The V end was cut by 4 bases, the J end by 1 base, with 13 bases between. This CDR3 contains 16 residues. CDR1 is MNHEY and CDR2 is SVGAGI in the germline V gene. The DNA for the CDR3 is TGTGCCAGCAGTTTCCTGCCTTTAGGGAACACCGGGGAGCTGTTTTTT. Its translation: CASSFLPLGNTGELFF.

Only one count was recorded for this clone. The chain is built from TRBV10-3 and TRBJ1-2; the D is unclear. V lost 4 bases and J 8 bases, leaving 14 bases between the germline ends. This CDR3 has 13 amino acids. CDR1 is ENHRY, CDR2 SYGVKD, per germline. CDR3 residues: CAISAGSLGGYTF. The CDR3 DNA follows: TGTGCCATCAGTGCCGGAAGTCTCGGAGGCTACACCTTC.

The V and J genes are TRBV3-1 (or the pseudogene TRBV3-2) and TRBJ1-2; no reliable D call. The CDR3 has 11 amino acids. Trimming left V 3 bases short and J 5 bases short, with 4 bases between. Looked up from germline, CDR1 is LGHDT and CDR2 is YNNKEL (reference sequence). CDR3 protein: CASSHGYGYTF. CDR3 nucleotides: TGTGCCAGCAGCCACGGGTATGGCTACACCTTC.

The rearrangement joins TRBV19 to TRBJ1-2; D unclear. The CDR3 consists of 13 residues. The germline CDR1 and CDR2 sequences are LNHDA and SQIVND (reference sequence). V was trimmed by 5 bases and J by 4 bases, leaving 11 bases between them. The CDR3 loop reads CASSPEQSYGYTF. The CDR3 nucleotides read TGTGCCAGTAGTCCGGAGCAATCCTATGGCTACACCTTC.